What follows are 21 T cell receptor beta chains derived from one specimen sequenced in a study of a mutant IDH1 vaccine in newly diagnosed glioma (dated by TCRdb to 2020 to 2023). Antigens of these TCRs are unknown. Interpreted using the paper, the time point label stands for: week 5, during vaccination. Each vaccine dose was 300 ug of a 20-mer mutant IDH1 peptide in Montanide, given subcutaneously with topical imiquimod. Libraries were constructed by the immunoSEQ multiplex PCR assay. Held by TCRdb, this immuneACCESS table contains in-frame sequences only and omits some clones. Under half of the omission traces to an unresolved V gene where checked; the cause of the rest is unknown. The sample records approximately 35,000 clones, 55% to 60% of which are singletons. The ten most abundant clones make up approximately 11% of the sample. The sample consisted of PBMCs, taken from a glioma patient whose treatment included an IDH1 peptide vaccine. These receptors originate from a woman under 30 with glioma.

The rearrangement links TRBV7-9 to TRBJ2-7; D assignment may be TRBD1 or TRBD2 (6 bases each). Germline values: CDR1 SEHNR, CDR2 FQNEAQ (reference sequence). The CDR3 is 16 residues long. V gave up 1 base and J gave up 3 bases, with 16 bases separating them. As DNA, the CDR3 is TGTGCCAGCAGCTTAGTGGGGGGCGCGCTGGGCTACGAGCAGTACTTC. It encodes CASSLVGGALGYEQYF.

This chain links TRBV18 with TRBJ2-3, with D uncertain. This CDR3 has 13 residues. The V and J ends lost 2 bases and 2 bases respectively, with 5 bases between them. Germline CDR1 KGHSH, CDR2 LQKENI. Written as DNA, the CDR3 is TGTGCCAGCTCACCAGACCTCACAGATACGCAGTATTTT. Protein: CASSPDLTDTQYF.

This chain links TRBV6-4 with TRBJ2-1, with 8 bases identical to TRBD2. The CDR3 covers 16 residues. In germline, CDR1 is MRHNA, CDR2 SNTAGT. J was trimmed by 3 bases and V by 3 bases; bases with no gene match: 7. The CDR3 bases are TGTGCCAGCAGTGAACAATTCACTAGCGGCTACAATGAGCAGTTCTTC. Its protein is CASSEQFTSGYNEQFF.

V is TRBV6-5 and J is TRBJ2-1; 7 bases agree with TRBD2. The CDR3 is 14 amino acids. From germline, CDR1 is MNHEY and CDR2 SVGAGI. V dropped 2 bases and J dropped 9; count of bases not matched to a gene: 7. The CDR3 DNA follows: TGTGCCAGCAGTTACGCTAGCGGCAATGTTGAGCAGTTCTTC. This codes for CASSYASGNVEQFF.

The chain uses TRBV7-9 and TRBJ2-1; 7 bases align to TRBD2. CDR3 length equals 18 residues. Germline CDR1 is SEHNR and CDR2 is FQNEAQ (reference sequence). Trimming took 3 bases from V and 5 from J; bases not matched to a gene: 16. DNA of the CDR3: TGTGCCAGCAGCTTTTTGGCCCGGGGAGGGCTGGGGCACAATGAGCAGTTCTTC. It encodes CASSFLARGGLGHNEQFF.

This clone was seen many times. J is TRBJ2-7 and V is TRBV27, with TRBD2 identical over 7 bases. Germline V gene lookup returns CDR1 MNHEY and CDR2 SMNVEV (reference sequence). The CDR3 extends over 15 amino acids. J lost 2 bases, V lost 6 bases, and 10 bases had no gene match. The CDR3: CASSSLEAGAYEQYF. The CDR3 DNA reads as TGTGCCAGCAGCTCCCTAGAGGCGGGGGCCTACGAGCAGTACTTC.

This sequence joins TRBV27 and TRBJ1-4, with 8 bases lining up with TRBD1. CDR3 length: 14 residues. Per the germline V gene, CDR1 is MNHEY and CDR2 is SMNVEV (reference sequence). V was clipped by 6 bases and J by 6 bases; unmatched bases: 6. The CDR3 nucleotides read TGTGCCAGCAGCTGGGACAGGAGGTATGAAAAACTGTTTTTT. It encodes CASSWDRRYEKLFF. The full variable domain, in which reference TRBV27 and TRBJ1-4 provide the parts outside the CDR3, is EAQVTQNPRYLITVTGKKLTVTCSQNMNHEYMSWYRQDPGLGLRQIYYSMNVEVTDKGDVPEGYKVSRKEKRNFPLILESPSPNQTSLYFCASSWDRRYEKLFFGSGTQLSVL.

This clone was observed once. The genes are TRBV15 and TRBJ2-7; TRBD1 might be the D (5 bases). This CDR3 is 17 amino acids long. In germline, CDR1 is LNHNV, CDR2 YYDKDF (reference sequence). V shed 3 bases and J shed 0 bases, with 18 bases lying between them. As DNA, the CDR3 is TGTGCCACCAGCAGGGATCCTAGACAGCAACCCTCCTACGAGCAGTACTTC. Its translation is CATSRDPRQQPSYEQYF.

The sample holds a few counts of this clone. The chain joins TRBV11-2 to TRBJ1-4; possibly TRBD1 for D (6 bases). V was clipped by 5 bases and J by 10 bases, with 20 bases between them. The CDR3 is made up of 15 amino acids. CDR1 SGHAT and CDR2 FQNNGV come from the germline V gene. The DNA for the CDR3 is TGTGCCAGCAGCCTCCAGACAGGCGGTAGTGCAAAACTGTTTTTT. Amino acids: CASSLQTGGSAKLFF.

Only a few counts were recorded for this clone. This chain uses TRBV10-3 with TRBJ2-1; D call uncertain. The CDR3 spans 15 residues. Germline V CDR1 and CDR2: ENHRY, SYGVKD. With 8 bases removed from V and 0 bases from J, the gap between germline ends came to 14 bases. CDR3 sequence reads: CAILRTDFSYNEQFF. As DNA, the CDR3 is TGTGCCATCTTGAGAACTGACTTCTCCTACAATGAGCAGTTCTTC.

CDR3 sequence: CASSFSGSGTTWAKNIQYF. CDR3 DNA: TGTGCCAGCAGCTTCTCTGGTAGCGGGACGACTTGGGCCAAAAACATTCAGTACTTC. The chain employs TRBV7-2 and TRBJ2-4; 8 nucleotides agree with TRBD2. This CDR3 has 19 residues. Trimming took 3 bases from V and 1 from J; bases not matched to a gene: 14. The germline gives CDR1 SGHTA, CDR2 FQGNSA. Full variable domain (outside the CDR3, taken from reference TRBV7-2 and TRBJ2-4): GAGVSQSPSNKVTEKGKDVELRCDPISGHTALYWYRQSLGQGLEFLIYFQGNSAPDKSGLPSDRFSAERTGGSVSTLTIQRTQQEDSAVYLCASSFSGSGTTWAKNIQYFGAGTRLSVL.

This clone is a singleton in its sample. The chain employs TRBV7-6 and TRBJ2-5; TRBD2 is a possible D gene (5 bases). The germline V gene encodes CDR1 SGHVS and CDR2 FNYEAQ. The CDR3 is 14 amino acids. V was cut by 5 bases and J by 3 bases, with 13 bases left in between. The CDR3 loop is CASSPEPGKETQYF. The CDR3 nucleotides read TGTGCCAGCAGCCCTGAGCCGGGGAAAGAGACCCAGTACTTC.

Notes on this clone: A junction end diverges from the germline sequence, so it may reflect a read error. The chain carries TRBV30 and TRBJ2-7; maybe TRBD2 (5 bases). The CDR3 runs 8 residues. CDR1 and CDR2 from the germline V gene are GTSNPN and SVGIG (reference sequence). The CDR3, as DNA: TGTGCCGGGAGAGAGCAGTACTTC. Translated: CAGREQYF. Full variable domain (missing parts from reference TRBV30 and TRBJ2-7): SQTIHQWPATLVQPVGSPLSLECTVEGTSNPNLYWYRQAAGRGLQLLFYSVGIGQISSEVPQNLSASRPQDRQFILSSKKLLLSDSGFYLCAGREQYFGPGTRLTVT.

The CDR3 coding sequence is TGTGCCAGCAGCTCGGGACAGGGATTCAGCAATCAGCCCCAGCATTTT. Its protein is CASSSGQGFSNQPQHF. The gene calls are TRBV7-2 and TRBJ1-5, with 9 bases matching TRBD1. CDR1 SGHTA and CDR2 FQGNSA come from the germline V gene. The trim removed 4 bases at V and 1 base at J, leaving 5 bases unmatched. CDR3 length equals 16 residues.

This clone was observed a single time. The chain is built from TRBV30 and TRBJ1-2; the D is unclear. CDR3 length: 11 residues. Germline V lookup: CDR1 GTSNPN, CDR2 SVGIG (reference sequence). Between the trimmed V and J ends, which lost 2 bases and 4 bases, there was a span of 5 bases. The CDR3 loop reads CAWSNPYGYTF. The CDR3 DNA reads TGTGCCTGGAGTAACCCCTATGGCTACACCTTC.

This clone was counted between two and nine times. The genes are TRBV27 and TRBJ1-4; D is unresolved. CDR3 length: 15 amino acids. The germline V and J ends were trimmed by 2 bases and 8 bases, with 15 bases remaining between them. Germline V gene sequence: CDR1 MNHEY, CDR2 SMNVEV (reference sequence). The CDR3 protein is CASSLIWPEGEKLFF. The CDR3 bases are TGTGCCAGCAGTTTAATCTGGCCTGAGGGAGAAAAACTGTTTTTT.

The J gene is TRBJ2-1, the V gene TRBV10-2, with D possibly TRBD2 on 6 matching bases. Per germline, CDR1 WSHSY and CDR2 SAAADI. This CDR3 has 12 amino acids. The V end lost 4 bases, the J end lost 8 bases, and 9 bases lay between the germline ends. The CDR3 region is CASSVRGDEQFF. The DNA for the CDR3 is TGCGCCAGCAGTGTGCGGGGCGATGAGCAGTTCTTC.

This clone was observed a few times. The chain is built from TRBV19 and TRBJ2-7, with 9 bases aligning to TRBD1. V lost 5 bases to trimming and J lost 2 bases; unmatched junction nucleotides: 7. This CDR3 comprises 15 residues. Germline CDR1 and CDR2: LNHDA and SQIVND (reference sequence). CDR3 sequence (DNA): TGTGCCAGTAGTGCCCTGGGACAGGGAACCTACGAGCAGTACTTC. It specifies CASSALGQGTYEQYF.

The CDR3 protein is CASSFTAPYEQYF. The CDR3 DNA reads TGCGCCAGCAGCTTTACTGCGCCCTACGAGCAGTACTTC. The chain has TRBV5-1 and TRBJ2-7; D not resolved. The germline CDR1 and CDR2 sequences are SGHRS and YFSETQ. V lost 2 bases and J 2 bases, leaving 8 bases between the germline ends. CDR3 size: 13 residues.

V and J are TRBV19 and TRBJ2-7; 12 nucleotides agree with TRBD2. The germline V gene has CDR1 LNHDA and CDR2 SQIVND (reference sequence). This CDR3 region has 18 residues. V gave up 5 bases and J gave up 0 bases; unmatched junction bases: 11. This chain's CDR3 is CASSRATGTSGFSYEQYF. CDR3 DNA sequence: TGTGCCAGTAGTCGTGCTACCGGGACTAGCGGGTTCTCCTACGAGCAGTACTTC.

The chain is built from TRBV7-9 and TRBJ2-7; D not resolved. Trimming left V 4 bases short and J 5 bases short, with 15 bases between. This CDR3 spans 14 amino acids. Germline lookup yields CDR1 SEHNR and CDR2 FQNEAQ (reference sequence). CDR3 protein: CASSSLEARNEQYF. The CDR3 nucleotides are TGTGCCAGCAGCTCATTAGAGGCGAGGAACGAGCAGTACTTC. Full variable domain (remainder filled in from reference TRBV7-9 and TRBJ2-7): DTGVSQNPRHKITKRGQNVTFRCDPISEHNRLYWYRQTLGQGPEFLTYFQNEAQLEKSRLLSDRFSAERPKGSFSTLEIQRTEQGDSAMYLCASSSLEARNEQYFGPGTRLTVT.